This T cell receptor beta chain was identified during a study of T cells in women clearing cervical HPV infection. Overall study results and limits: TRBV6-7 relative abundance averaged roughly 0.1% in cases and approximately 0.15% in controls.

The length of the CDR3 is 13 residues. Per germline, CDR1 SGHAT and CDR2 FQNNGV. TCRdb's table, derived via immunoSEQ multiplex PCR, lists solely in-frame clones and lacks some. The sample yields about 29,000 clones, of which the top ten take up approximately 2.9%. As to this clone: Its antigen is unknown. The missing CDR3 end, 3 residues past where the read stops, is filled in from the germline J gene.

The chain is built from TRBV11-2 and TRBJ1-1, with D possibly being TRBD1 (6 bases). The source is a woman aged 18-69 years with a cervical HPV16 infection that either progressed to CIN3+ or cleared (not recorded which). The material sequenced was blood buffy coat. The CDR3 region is CASSLEGGFEAFF. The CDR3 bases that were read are TGTGCCAGCAGCCTCGAGGGGGGGTTCGAA.